These 5 T cell receptor beta chains were all obtained from the same sample, sequenced in a study of immune characterization of retroperitoneal liposarcoma (dated by TCRdb to about 2019). Libraries were made using PCR. The run used a NextSeq 500. The public reads were quality trimmed at Q25 with fastp and then assembled into clones with MiXCR by TCRdb, keeping productive beta chains. Each entry merges the rows of one CDR3 protein and shows their most common DNA and genes. The table for this sample lists 2,400 or so distinct CDR3 sequences; less than 50% of them were counted only once. The ten largest account for about 48% of the sample. Sample: tumor tissue. The source is a female donor with retroperitoneal liposarcoma.

The V gene is TRBV4-1, the J gene TRBJ2-1, with TRBD2 identical over 13 bases. The V segment lost 4 bases and the J segment 10 bases; nucleotides outside the gene matches: 10. The CDR3 runs to 16 residues. Germline loops: CDR1 MGHRA, CDR2 YSYEKL. The CDR3 loop reads CASSRREGLAGAEQFF. The CDR3 coding sequence is TGCGCCAGCAGCCGGAGGGAAGGACTAGCGGGAGCCGAGCAGTTCTTC.

The rearrangement joins TRBV7-2 to TRBJ2-1; D remains unclear. The end of the DNA aligns better with TRBJ2-7, so the J call may be wrong. CDR1 and CDR2 (germline): SGHTA, FQGNSA. The CDR3 runs to 14 residues. For the CDR3, the DNA is TGTGCCAGCGCTAGACGTAACTCCTACAATGAGCAGTACTTC. It translates to CASARRNSYNEQYF.

This clonotype ranks as medium-sized. J is TRBJ2-1 and V is TRBV12-3 or TRBV12-4; no clear D gene. Trimming took 0 bases from V and 6 from J, leaving 6 bases between them. There are 13 residues in the CDR3. Written as DNA, the CDR3 is TGTGCCAGCAGTTTAGCCCCGACCAATGAGCAGTTCTTC. Translating gives CASSLAPTNEQFF.

V is TRBV6-8 and J is TRBJ2-6; tentative D call: TRBD1 (6 bases). From germline, CDR1 is MNHGY and CDR2 SAAAGT. This CDR3 has 17 amino acids. V was clipped by 6 bases and J by 0 bases, with 15 bases between them. The CDR3 here is CASRVGGQNSGANVLTF. The CDR3 DNA reads as TGTGCCAGCAGAGTGGGCGGACAGAACTCTGGGGCCAACGTCCTGACTTTC.

The rearrangement uses TRBV11-2 and TRBJ2-1; 8 bases are shared with TRBD2. TRBJ2-7 explains the end of the DNA better; the J call may be wrong. The CDR3 totals 14 residues. Germline V gives CDR1 SGHAT, CDR2 FQNNGV. CDR3 amino acids: CASSVRVRGGEQYF. The CDR3 DNA sequence: TGTGCCAGCAGCGTCCGGGTCCGGGGGGGAGAGCAGTACTTC.